This section outlines one T cell receptor beta chain sequence together with its context. What this receptor recognizes is not known. Within one base of it there is no much larger clone, and no base qualities were kept. The record originates from a study of blood T cells in healthy people across ages (dated by TCRdb to 2013 to 2016). For context, the study as a whole: In model experiments, roughly one uniquely barcoded TCR beta cDNA molecule per two T cells was captured by template switching. To avoid experimental bias, donors of different ages were distributed randomly across sequencing lanes. Donors were grouped into four age groups: young (average 16 years), middle-aged (over 35), aged (around 56) and long-lived (less than 85). Two additional independent replicas of 1 million unique cDNA reads from the same blood draw were analyzed for two donors (one aged 18 to 30 and one aged 80 or older). Using deep sequencing normalized with unique cDNA molecular identifiers, the study measured how TCR beta repertoire diversity changes with age. The research as a whole found: Observed TCR beta diversity per million T cells fell roughly linearly with age, and a significant reduction was already apparent by age roughly 40. Conclusive comparison of naive and antigen-experienced compartments was prevented by the profiling of bulk unsorted PBMCs. Estimates of total diversity from one million sequenced T cells were regarded as lower bounds and underestimates. The percentage of naive T cells measured by flow cytometry correlated strongly with observed TCR beta diversity. Compared with the aged group, the long-lived group had more naive CD4+ T cells, fewer expanded clones and increased TCR diversity, a pattern suggesting age selection. The CMV infection status of donors was not known, potentially confounding age-related changes in expanded clonotypes.

To prepare the library, 5' RACE was applied. The second PCR ran for about 6 to 11 cycles and used a J-beta primer mix along with a sample-barcoded 5' primer. Each TCR beta cDNA molecule received a unique molecular identifier from a template-switch 5' adaptor carrying 12 random nucleotides. Each sample yielded at least 2.5 million CDR3-containing paired-end reads. The Mint cDNA synthesis kit, primed by a TRBC-specific oligonucleotide, was used to synthesize first-strand cDNA from all RNA. Following uracil-DNA glycosylase treatment, all cDNA underwent a first 18-cycle PCR with the universal primers M1SS and BC2_uni_R. The study's own analysis went as follows. For normalization, 1 million high-quality reads, each with a distinct molecular identifier, were randomly selected from each sample. Reads sharing molecular identifiers were discarded rather than binned into consensus sequences. MiTCR, run with a Q25 quality threshold and the strictest error-elimination algorithm, handled CDR3 identification, clonotype clustering and error correction. A nonparametric unseen species model with Euler transformation was used to estimate lower-bound total TCR beta diversity. TCRdb reran the public reads through fastp at Q25 and MiXCR, keeping productive beta chains. Rows with one shared CDR3 protein collapse into an entry with the most common genes and DNA. The V and J calls and clone size come from TCRdb's table, not from the authors' own analysis. The sample yields around 1,900,000 distinct CDR3 sequences; approximately 39% were counted once. Roughly 23% of the sample comes from the top ten.

V and J are trimmed by 1 base and 5 bases, and the gene matches miss 10 bases of the junction. Including the terminal cysteine and phenylalanine, the CDR3 comprises 16 residues. The CDR3 DNA has 48 bases and is translated from base 1. From the germline V gene, CDR1 is SGHDT and CDR2 is YYEEEE. Systemically healthy Caucasian individuals from Russia, some 38 in total and aged about 6 to 90 years, were included as donors. About 10 milliliters of peripheral blood were collected from each donor into EDTA-treated Vacutainer tubes. PBMCs were isolated by Ficoll-Paque density-gradient centrifugation, with at least 6 million obtained per sample. Total RNA was extracted from PBMCs with Trizol reagent, with at least 6 micrograms obtained per sample. The percentages of naive CD45RAhigh/CD27high T cells were determined by flow cytometry on a PBMC aliquot from every donor.

This chain joins TRBV5-6 to TRBJ2-3; a stretch of 7 junction bases matches TRBD2. Material for sequencing was blood. The receptor comes from a human donor in good health. The CDR3 amino acid sequence is: CASSLRWASGEDTQYF. DNA sequence: TGTGCCAGCAGCTTGAGGTGGGCTAGCGGCGAAGATACGCAGTATTTT.